Listed below are T cell receptor beta chains from one sample, sequenced in a study of cytomegalovirus exposure and HLA in healthy donors. TCRdb's copy holds only in-frame clones and misses some; the assay was immunoSEQ multiplex PCR. Among roughly 200,000 clones listed, about 80% were seen once. Sequencing input: PBMCs. The receptors derive from a woman younger than 30 in good health and CMV-seropositive. The CDR3 runs from the conserved cysteine through the conserved F or W. A D gene is named only where the DNA matches it firmly. Expanded clones get a size class; other rows say once, few or many, or leave the size out.

d_call j_call clone_size cdr3_length v_call cdr3_aa cdr3_nt
TRBD1 TRBJ2-2 NA 17 TRBV7-9 CASSPPRGLGNTGELFF TGTGCCAGCAGCCCACCGAGGGGGCTAGGGAACACCGGGGAGCTGTTTTTT
NA TRBJ1-2 NA 13 TRBV2 CASSVTSRPGYTF TGTGCCAGCAGTGTAACAAGTCGTCCCGGCTACACCTTC
NA TRBJ1-6 NA 16 TRBV7-6 CASSQAIPAPNSPLHF TGTGCCAGCAGCCAGGCTATCCCGGCCCCTAATTCACCCCTCCACTTT
NA TRBJ1-2 NA 12 TRBV7-9 CASSLPTGGYTF TGTGCCAGCAGCTTGCCCACGGGTGGCTACACCTTC
NA TRBJ1-2 NA 15 TRBV7-8 CASSPPSEGHYGYTF TGTGCCAGCAGCCCGCCATCGGAGGGCCACTATGGCTACACCTTC
TRBD2 TRBJ2-2 NA 16 TRBV13 CASSFLGGGNTGELFF TGTGCCAGCAGCTTCCTCGGGGGGGGGAACACCGGGGAGCTGTTTTTT
TRBD2 TRBJ2-1 NA 14 TRBV7-2 CASSSSGGGNEQFF TGTGCCAGCAGCTCCAGCGGGGGAGGTAATGAGCAGTTCTTC
TRBD1 TRBJ1-1 NA 13 TRBV29-1 CSVSTGANTEAFF TGCAGCGTCTCGACAGGGGCGAACACTGAAGCTTTCTTT
NA TRBJ1-1 NA 13 TRBV21-1 CASSNRTGGNAFF TGTGCCAGCAGCAATAGGACAGGGGGCAATGCTTTCTTT
NA TRBJ2-7 NA 14 TRBV13 CASSPSGDTYEQYF TGTGCCAGCAGCCCATCTGGGGACACATACGAGCAGTACTTC
NA TRBJ1-3 NA 15 TRBV9 CASSEGTNSGNTIYF TGTGCCAGCAGCGAGGGGACAAACTCTGGAAACACCATATATTTT
TRBD1 TRBJ2-7 NA 13 TRBV7-9 CASSTGQSYEQYF TGTGCCAGCAGTACGGGACAGAGCTACGAGCAGTACTTC
NA TRBJ2-2 NA 15 TRBV11-3 CASCVNRDSTGELFF TGTGCCAGCTGCGTTAACAGGGATTCCACCGGGGAGCTGTTTTTT
NA TRBJ1-2 once 17 TRBV7-8 CASSPRNWGGANYGYTF TGTGCCAGCAGCCCCCGCAATTGGGGGGGCGCAAACTATGGCTACACCTTC
NA TRBJ2-5 NA 13 TRBV28 CASRSPGRETQYF TGTGCCAGCAGATCCCCGGGTCGAGAGACCCAGTACTTC
NA TRBJ2-3 NA 17 TRBV19 CASSNIPPAGPTDTQYF TGTGCCAGTAGTAACATACCCCCTGCGGGACCGACAGATACGCAGTATTTT
NA TRBJ1-6 NA 16 TRBV7-2 CASSLAHGGLNSPLHF TGTGCCAGCAGCTTAGCGCACGGGGGGCTGAATTCACCCCTCCACTTT